The rows below give T cell receptor beta chains drawn from one sample of a study of blood T cells in healthy people across ages. TCRdb passed the 5' RACE reads through MiXCR, listing each CDR3 protein once. The table shows around 1,000,000 distinct CDR3 sequences, with about 25% occurring only once. The same data also contributed to another study, on T cells of mothers and their children.

The sequencing input was blood. The source is a girl aged 2 to 10 in good health. The CDR3 runs from the conserved cysteine through the conserved F or W. Fields, in order: J gene, D gene, V gene, clone size, CDR3 protein, CDR3 DNA. D genes are given only for firm matches. Size values are once, few and many counts, or a class for expanded clones, and some rows have none.

TRBJ1-1,-,TRBV6-1,-,CASSPFRDTRLNTEAFF,TGTGCCAGCAGCCCTTTCCGGGACACGCGTTTGAACACTGAAGCTTTCTTT
TRBJ2-6,TRBD2,TRBV5-4,-,CASSLASGKSGANVLTF,TGTGCCAGCAGCTTAGCTAGCGGGAAGTCTGGGGCCAACGTCCTGACTTTC
TRBJ1-5,-,TRBV7-3,-,CASSLNEGQPQHF,TGTGCCAGCAGCTTAAATGAGGGGCAGCCCCAGCATTTT
TRBJ2-1,-,TRBV20-1,-,CSARSYGTEDNEQFF,TGCAGTGCTAGATCGTACGGGACGGAAGACAATGAGCAGTTCTTC
TRBJ2-4,-,TRBV28,-,CASSSSEGRLAKNIQYF,-
TRBJ2-3,-,TRBV12-3/TRBV12-4,-,CASTLDLSAQYF,TGTGCCAGCACCCTTGACCTTTCGGCTCAGTATTTT
TRBJ2-1,TRBD2,TRBV6-2/TRBV6-3,-,CASSRSGRAPHNEQFF,TGTGCCAGCAGCCGTAGCGGGAGGGCCCCTCACAATGAGCAGTTCTTC
TRBJ2-7,-,TRBV12-3/TRBV12-4,-,CASSLEEWEQYF,TGTGCCAGCAGTTTAGAAGAGTGGGAGCAGTACTTC
TRBJ1-5,-,TRBV6-5,-,CASSFRVNQPQHF,TGTGCCAGCAGTTTCAGGGTTAACCAGCCCCAGCATTTT
TRBJ1-5,-,TRBV7-2,-,CASSLRGNNQPQHF,TGTGCCAGCAGCTTAAGGGGCAACAATCAGCCCCAGCATTTT
TRBJ1-2,-,TRBV2,-,CASNPNYGYTF,TGTGCCAGCAATCCTAACTATGGCTACACCTTC
TRBJ2-7,-,TRBV3-1,-,CASSQDSHEQYF,TGTGCCAGCAGCCAAGACTCCCACGAGCAGTACTTC
TRBJ2-7,-,TRBV12-3/TRBV12-4,-,CASTDGRGYEQYF,TGTGCCAGCACCGACGGTAGGGGCTACGAGCAGTACTTC
TRBJ2-5,-,TRBV28,few,CASGRAVPRQETQYF,TGTGCCAGCGGTCGGGCCGTGCCCCGCCAAGAGACCCAGTACTTC
TRBJ1-6,-,TRBV6-6,few,CASSSLEYLHF,TGTGCCAGCAGTTCCTTGGAGTACCTCCACTTT
TRBJ2-2,-,TRBV6-2/TRBV6-3,few,CASGGHNTGELFF,TGTGCCAGCGGTGGGCACAACACCGGGGAGCTGTTTTTT
TRBJ2-1,-,TRBV20-1,few,CSAPAGADYNEQFF,TGCAGTGCCCCGGCCGGGGCGGACTACAATGAGCAGTTCTTC
TRBJ2-5,-,TRBV5-1,-,CASSLSGTPLQETQYF,TGCGCCAGCAGCTTGTCCGGGACACCCCTCCAGGAGACCCAGTACTTC
TRBJ1-6,-,TRBV12-3/TRBV12-4,-,CASSRRRENSPLHF,TGTGCCAGCAGCCGACGGCGTGAGAATTCACCCCTCCACTTT
TRBJ2-7,-,TRBV27,-,CASRPGTESYEQYF,TGTGCCAGCCGTCCCGGGACGGAAAGCTACGAGCAGTACTTC
TRBJ2-3,-,TRBV6-1,-,CASSDSGRDTDTQYF,TGTGCCAGCAGTGATTCTGGCAGAGACACAGATACGCAGTATTTT
TRBJ2-7,-,TRBV29-1,few,CSVPSSQLGEQYF,TGCAGCGTCCCCAGTTCCCAACTGGGCGAGCAGTACTTC
TRBJ2-2,-,TRBV10-2,-,CASTRVGTGELFF,TGCGCCAGCACTCGGGTGGGAACCGGGGAGCTGTTTTTT
TRBJ2-6,TRBD2,TRBV7-8,-,CASSFRLAGGTGANVLTF,TGTGCCAGCAGCTTTCGACTAGCGGGGGGCACTGGGGCCAACGTCCTGACTTTC
TRBJ2-1,-,TRBV7-6,few,CASSLLSNYNEQFF,TGTGCCAGCAGCTTACTTTCCAACTACAATGAGCAGTTCTTC
TRBJ1-5,-,TRBV21-1,few,CASSKLSGKSQPQHF,TGTGCCAGCAGCAAACTTTCCGGGAAGAGCCAGCCCCAGCATTTT
TRBJ2-3,-,TRBV28,few,CASTSSGTKYF,TGTGCCAGCACCTCCTCGGGGACGAAGTATTTT
TRBJ1-2,TRBD1,TRBV3-1,few,CASSQERTGGFIGGYTF,TGTGCCAGCAGCCAAGAAAGGACAGGGGGGTTTATTGGTGGCTACACCTTC